This is a list of T cell receptor beta chains from one sample in a study of blood T cells in healthy people across ages. Each CDR3 protein is one row after TCRdb ran MiXCR on the 5' RACE reads. The sample consists of approximately 900,000 distinct CDR3 sequences, under 35% of them appearing once. In addition, the sample was reused for a study of T cells of mothers and their children.

Sequenced input: blood. These receptors came from a woman aged 40 to 55 in good health. Both conserved end residues are part of each CDR3. D genes are given only for firm matches. Clone size is shown for a subset of rows, as once, few, many or a class of expanded clone.

.	TRBV6-5	.	TRBJ1-2	CASTLRVGGGYTF	TGTGCCAGCACCCTACGCGTGGGAGGCGGCTACACCTTC
.	TRBV24-1	TRBD2	TRBJ2-1	CATSEPGLAGNNQRNEQFF	TGTGCCACCAGTGAACCGGGACTAGCGGGGAACAACCAGCGGAATGAGCAGTTCTTC
.	TRBV7-9	.	TRBJ2-4	CASSGSGGTREQYF	TGTGCCAGCAGCGGGTCTGGGGGGACGCGAGAGCAGTACTTC
.	TRBV19	.	TRBJ1-1	CASRGGGTNTEAFF	TGTGCCAGTAGAGGAGGGGGAACGAACACTGAAGCTTTCTTT
few	TRBV7-9	.	TRBJ2-1	CASSLSSNEQFF	TGTGCCAGCAGCTTATCGTCGAATGAGCAGTTCTTC
.	TRBV14	.	TRBJ2-5	CAGSQGPGGWEEETQYF	TGTGCCGGCAGCCAAGGCCCCGGGGGCTGGGAGGAAGAGACCCAGTACTTC
few	TRBV28	TRBD1	TRBJ2-7	CASTQTGGVYEQYF	TGTGCCAGCACCCAGACAGGGGGTGTCTACGAGCAGTACTTC
.	TRBV28	TRBD1	TRBJ2-7	CASSSSGTGREQYF	TGTGCCAGCAGTTCCTCCGGGACAGGGCGCGAGCAGTACTTC
.	TRBV20-1	.	TRBJ1-2	CSASPETRFLANYGYTF	TGCAGTGCTAGCCCCGAGACAAGGTTTTTAGCTAACTATGGCTACACCTTC
.	TRBV7-9	.	TRBJ1-1	CASSLSWVNTEAFF	TGTGCCAGCAGCTTATCGTGGGTCAACACTGAAGCTTTCTTT
few	TRBV7-9	TRBD1	TRBJ2-4	CASSLAGGQGMYF	TGTGCCAGCAGCTTAGCGGGGGGACAGGGGATGTACTTC
.	TRBV9	.	TRBJ1-2	CASSVDLGASGGYTF	TGTGCCAGCAGCGTAGATCTGGGGGCGAGTGGTGGCTACACCTTC
.	TRBV7-9	TRBD1	TRBJ2-2	CASSLAQGAPGELFF	TGTGCCAGCAGCTTAGCACAGGGGGCGCCCGGGGAGCTGTTTTTT
few	TRBV11-2	TRBD2	TRBJ2-7	CASSRGTSVKAQYF	TGTGCCAGCAGTCGGGGGACTAGCGTGAAGGCCCAGTACTTC
many	TRBV20-1	.	TRBJ1-2	CSAPLLGRGGGGYTF	TGCAGTGCTCCGTTGCTGGGCAGGGGAGGGGGTGGCTACACCTTC
few	TRBV6-6	.	TRBJ1-2	CASSYSSGLYGYTF	TGTGCCAGCAGTTACTCGTCAGGGTTATATGGCTACACCTTC
few	TRBV2	.	TRBJ2-2	CASSVGLTGELFF	TGTGCCAGCAGTGTCGGGCTCACCGGGGAGCTGTTTTTT
.	TRBV12-3/TRBV12-4	TRBD2	TRBJ2-5	CASSPSGGYNEQYF	TGTGCCAGCAGCCCCTCCGGGGGGTACAATGAGCAGTACTTC
few	TRBV2	.	TRBJ2-1	CASSGTDEQFF	TGTGCCAGCAGTGGAACGGATGAGCAGTTCTTC
few	TRBV28	.	TRBJ1-5	CASSRQVYQPQHF	TGTGCCAGCAGTAGACAGGTTTATCAGCCCCAGCATTTT
.	TRBV24-1	TRBD2	TRBJ2-1	CATSDPGLAGGYNEQFF	TGTGCCACCAGTGATCCGGGACTAGCGGGGGGCTACAATGAGCAGTTCTTC
.	TRBV12-3/TRBV12-4	TRBD2	TRBJ2-3	CASRTGGPLETQYF	TGTGCCAGCCGTACGGGGGGGCCTTTGGAGACGCAGTATTTT
.	TRBV7-8	.	TRBJ2-1	CASSPPGRGDFEQFF	TGTGCCAGCAGCCCCCCTGGTCGCGGGGATTTTGAGCAGTTCTTC
.	TRBV24-1	TRBD2	TRBJ2-1	CATSDRRGASYDEQFF	TGTGCCACCAGTGATCGGCGGGGGGCCTCCTACGATGAGCAGTTCTTC
.	TRBV29-1	.	TRBJ2-7	CSVTTDGTYEQYF	TGCAGCGTTACTACGGACGGGACCTACGAGCAGTACTTC
.	TRBV27	TRBD2	TRBJ2-2	CASRPSGGAVTGELFF	TGTGCCAGCAGACCTAGCGGGGGGGCCGTGACCGGGGAGCTGTTTTTT
.	TRBV4-1	.	TRBJ1-1	CASSPTAANTEAFF	TGCGCCAGCAGCCCTACGGCAGCGAACACTGAAGCTTTCTTT
.	TRBV5-1	TRBD2	TRBJ2-3	CTSSLGLAGNLDTQYF	TGCACCAGCAGCTTAGGACTAGCGGGGAATCTAGATACGCAGTATTTT
.	TRBV27	.	TRBJ2-7	CASGQTGRYEQYF	TGTGCCAGCGGGCAAACAGGGAGATACGAGCAGTACTTC
few	TRBV2	.	TRBJ2-1	CASRRWAQNEQFF	TGTGCCAGCAGAAGGTGGGCACAGAATGAGCAGTTCTTC
many	TRBV19	.	TRBJ2-7	CASSDLSSYEQYF	TGTGCCAGTAGCGACCTGAGCTCCTACGAGCAGTACTTC
few	TRBV7-2	.	TRBJ1-2	CASSGSGVSNYGYTF	TGTGCCAGCAGCGGATCGGGGGTCTCTAACTATGGCTACACCTTC
.	TRBV5-1	TRBD1	TRBJ2-1	CASSLAGTGGPYNEQFF	TGCGCCAGCAGCTTGGCCGGGACAGGGGGACCCTACAATGAGCAGTTCTTC
.	TRBV28	.	TRBJ1-2	CASSGTGRGNYGYTF	TGTGCCAGCAGCGGAACCGGGAGGGGTAACTATGGCTACACCTTC
.	TRBV27	TRBD2	TRBJ2-3	CASINAGGLAGHHEGQYF	TGTGCCAGCATTAACGCCGGGGGACTAGCGGGGCACCATGAGGGGCAGTATTTT
.	TRBV20-1	.	TRBJ1-5	CSASGPDTNQPQHF	TGCAGTGCTAGCGGGCCGGACACCAATCAGCCCCAGCATTTT
.	TRBV6-2/TRBV6-3	.	TRBJ1-1	CASSYPTGMNTEAFF	TGTGCCAGCAGTTACCCGACAGGCATGAACACTGAAGCTTTCTTT
few	TRBV16	TRBD1	TRBJ1-2	CASSQDRGLYYGYTF	TGTGCCAGCAGCCAAGACAGGGGGTTATACTATGGCTACACCTTC
many	TRBV20-1	.	TRBJ2-6	CSARGGVYSGANVLTF	TGCAGTGCTAGAGGGGGTGTCTACTCTGGGGCCAACGTCCTGACTTTC
few	TRBV29-1	.	TRBJ1-1	CSVSTVMNTEAFF	TGCAGCGTCTCCACAGTAATGAACACTGAAGCTTTCTTT
few	TRBV7-9	TRBD2	TRBJ2-3	CASSSTRSGGAGIDTQYF	TGTGCCAGCAGCTCCACCCGGAGCGGGGGGGCCGGGATAGATACGCAGTATTTT
few	TRBV3-1	.	TRBJ1-1	CASSQFRTEAFF	TGTGCCAGCAGCCAATTCCGGACCGAAGCTTTCTTT
many	TRBV27	TRBD1	TRBJ2-5	CASSLDREGETQYF	TGTGCCAGCAGTTTAGACAGGGAAGGGGAGACCCAGTACTTC
.	TRBV12-3/TRBV12-4	.	TRBJ2-2	CASRSQPQTAGELFF	TGTGCCAGCCGGTCTCAACCACAGACGGCCGGGGAGCTGTTTTTT
.	TRBV6-1	TRBD1	TRBJ1-2	CASRGQGGGYTF	TGTGCCAGCAGGGGACAGGGCGGTGGCTACACCTTC
.	TRBV20-1	TRBD1	TRBJ1-6	CSAREFSGQGSSPLHF	TGCAGTGCTAGAGAGTTCTCCGGACAGGGGAGTTCACCCCTCCACTTT
many	TRBV28	.	TRBJ1-1	CASSLGLMNTEAFF	TGTGCCAGCAGCTTAGGACTGATGAACACTGAAGCTTTCTTT